This TCR beta chain was identified during a study of OX40 agonist ivuxolimab in advanced cancers. Study in general: People who had prior anti-PD-1, anti-PD-L1 or anti-CTLA-4 therapy could take part, and about 40% had some.

Germline CDR1 SNHLY, CDR2 FYNNEI. Deletions cut 5 bases from V and 1 base from J, with 12 bases between. The CDR3 extends over 14 amino acids. Blood sampling took place at baseline, cycle 4 day 1, and cycle 7 day 1. TCRdb's table, derived via immunoSEQ multiplex PCR, lists solely in-frame clones and lacks some. This sample has around 50,000 clones, with around nine tenths found just once. The chain has TRBV2 and TRBJ2-7; maybe TRBD2 (6 bases). This TCR derives from an adult with an advanced solid tumor such as melanoma, head and neck, liver or kidney cancer. Sample: CD4+ or CD8+ T cells sorted from blood, taken in a trial of the OX40 agonist ivuxolimab. DNA of the CDR3: TGTGCCAGCAGTCGACTAGGGGCGTCCTACGAGCAGTACTTC. Protein: CASSRLGASYEQYF. Variable domain in full (rest from reference TRBV2 and TRBJ2-7): EPEVTQTPSHQVTQMGQEVILRCVPISNHLYFYWYRQILGQKVEFLVSFYNNEISEKSEIFDDQFSVERPDGSNFTLKIRSTKLEDSAMYFCASSRLGASYEQYFGPGTRLTVT.